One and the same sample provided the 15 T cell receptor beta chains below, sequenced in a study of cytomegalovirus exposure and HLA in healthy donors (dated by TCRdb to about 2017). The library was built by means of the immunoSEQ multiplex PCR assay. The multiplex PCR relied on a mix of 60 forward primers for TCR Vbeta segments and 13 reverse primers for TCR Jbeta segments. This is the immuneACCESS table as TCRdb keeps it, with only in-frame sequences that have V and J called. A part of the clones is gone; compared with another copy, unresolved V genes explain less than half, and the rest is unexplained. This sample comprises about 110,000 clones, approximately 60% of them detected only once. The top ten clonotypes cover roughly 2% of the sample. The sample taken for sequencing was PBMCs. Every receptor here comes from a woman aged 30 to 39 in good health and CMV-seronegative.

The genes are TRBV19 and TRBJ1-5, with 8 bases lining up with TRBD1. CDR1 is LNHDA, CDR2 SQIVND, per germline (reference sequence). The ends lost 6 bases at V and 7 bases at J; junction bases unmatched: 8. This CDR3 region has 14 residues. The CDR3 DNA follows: TGTGCCAGTAGCACAGACAGGGGTTGGCAGCCCCAGCATTTT. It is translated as CASSTDRGWQPQHF.

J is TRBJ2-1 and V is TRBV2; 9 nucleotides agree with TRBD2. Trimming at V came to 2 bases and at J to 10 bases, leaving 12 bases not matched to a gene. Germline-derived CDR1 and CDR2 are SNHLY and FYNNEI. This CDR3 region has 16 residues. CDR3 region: CASSELGSGSYREQFF. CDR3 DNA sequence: TGTGCCAGCAGTGAACTGGGTAGCGGGAGTTATCGAGAGCAGTTCTTC.

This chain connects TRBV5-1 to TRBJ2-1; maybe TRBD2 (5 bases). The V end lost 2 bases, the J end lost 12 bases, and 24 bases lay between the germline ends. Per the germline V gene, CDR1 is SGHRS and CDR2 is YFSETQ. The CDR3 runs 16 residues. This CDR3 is CASSLDRGTVRLAQFF. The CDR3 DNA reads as TGCGCCAGCAGCTTAGACCGGGGAACGGTTCGGTTAGCGCAGTTCTTC.

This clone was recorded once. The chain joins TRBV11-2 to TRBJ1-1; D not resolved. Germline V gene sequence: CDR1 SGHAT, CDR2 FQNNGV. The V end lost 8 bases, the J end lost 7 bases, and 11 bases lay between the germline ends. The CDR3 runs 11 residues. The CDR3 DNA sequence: TGTGCCAGCGGTACCAGAATTGAAGCTTTCTTT. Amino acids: CASGTRIEAFF. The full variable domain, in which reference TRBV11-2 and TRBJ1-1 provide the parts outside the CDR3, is EAGVAQSPRYKIIEKRQSVAFWCNPISGHATLYWYQQILGQGPKLLIQFQNNGVVDDSQLPKDRFSAERLKGVDSTLKIQPAKLEDSAVYLCASGTRIEAFFGQGTRLTVV.

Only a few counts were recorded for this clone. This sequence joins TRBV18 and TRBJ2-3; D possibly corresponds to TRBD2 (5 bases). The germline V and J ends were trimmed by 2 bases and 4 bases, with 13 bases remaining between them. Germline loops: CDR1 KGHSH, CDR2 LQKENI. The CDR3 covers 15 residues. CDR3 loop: CASSPGRAGADTQYF. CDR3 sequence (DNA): TGTGCCAGCTCACCAGGGCGGGCTGGCGCAGATACGCAGTATTTT.

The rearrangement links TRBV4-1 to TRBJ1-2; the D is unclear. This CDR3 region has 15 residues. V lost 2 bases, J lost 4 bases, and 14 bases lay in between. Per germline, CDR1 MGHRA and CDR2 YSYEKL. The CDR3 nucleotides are TGCGCCAGCAGCCAACCCCGCGGGCCGATCTATGGCTACACCTTC. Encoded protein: CASSQPRGPIYGYTF.

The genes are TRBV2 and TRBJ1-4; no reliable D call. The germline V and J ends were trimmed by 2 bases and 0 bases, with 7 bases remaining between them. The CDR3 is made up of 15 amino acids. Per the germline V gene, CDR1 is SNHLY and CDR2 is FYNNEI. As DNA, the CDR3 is TGTGCCAGCAGTGAACTTGGCTCAACTAATGAAAAACTGTTTTTT. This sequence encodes CASSELGSTNEKLFF.

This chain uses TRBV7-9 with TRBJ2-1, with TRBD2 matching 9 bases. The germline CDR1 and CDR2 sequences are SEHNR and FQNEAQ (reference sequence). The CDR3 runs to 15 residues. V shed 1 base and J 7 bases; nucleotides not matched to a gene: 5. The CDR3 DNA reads TGTGCCAGCAGCTTAGAAGCGGGAGGAAGAAATGAGCAGTTCTTC. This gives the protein CASSLEAGGRNEQFF.

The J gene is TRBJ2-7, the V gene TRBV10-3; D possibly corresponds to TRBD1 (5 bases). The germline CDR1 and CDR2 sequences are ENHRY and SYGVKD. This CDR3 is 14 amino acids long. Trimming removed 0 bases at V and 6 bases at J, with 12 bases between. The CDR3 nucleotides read TGTGCCATCAGTGAGTCTATGGACAAACCCGAGCAGTACTTC. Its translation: CAISESMDKPEQYF.

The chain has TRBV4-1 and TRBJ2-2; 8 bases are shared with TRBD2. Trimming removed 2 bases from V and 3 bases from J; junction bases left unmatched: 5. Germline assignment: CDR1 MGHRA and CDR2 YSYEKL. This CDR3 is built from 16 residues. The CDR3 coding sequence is TGCGCCAGCAGCCAAAGAACGGGACTAGACACCGGGGAGCTGTTTTTT. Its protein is CASSQRTGLDTGELFF.

CDR3 sequence (DNA): TGTGCCAGCTCACAACCGGGACAGGACTTCGAAAAACTGTTTTTT. It encodes CASSQPGQDFEKLFF. This chain connects TRBV18 to TRBJ1-4, with TRBD1 matching over 8 bases. The germline V gene has CDR1 KGHSH and CDR2 LQKENI. The ends lost 4 bases at V and 8 bases at J; junction bases unmatched: 9. The CDR3 has 15 residues.

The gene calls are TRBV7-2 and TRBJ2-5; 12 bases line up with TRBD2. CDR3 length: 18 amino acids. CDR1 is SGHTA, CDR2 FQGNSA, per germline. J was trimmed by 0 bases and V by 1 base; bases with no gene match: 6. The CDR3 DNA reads TGTGCCAGCAGCTTAGGCAGACTAGCGGGAGCCTACCAAGAGACCCAGTACTTC. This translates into CASSLGRLAGAYQETQYF.

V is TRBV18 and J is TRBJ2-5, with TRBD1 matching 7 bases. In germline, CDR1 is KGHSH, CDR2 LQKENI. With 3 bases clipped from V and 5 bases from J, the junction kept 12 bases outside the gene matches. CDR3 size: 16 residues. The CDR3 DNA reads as TGTGCCAGCTCACCGCGCCGGGACAGTGGGATCGAGACCCAGTACTTC. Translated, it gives CASSPRRDSGIETQYF. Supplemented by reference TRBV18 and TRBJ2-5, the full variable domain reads NAGVMQNPRHLVRRRGQEARLRCSPMKGHSHVYWYRQLPEEGLKFMVYLQKENIIDESGMPKERFSAEFPKEGPSILRIQQVVRGDSAAYFCASSPRRDSGIETQYFGPGTRLLVL.

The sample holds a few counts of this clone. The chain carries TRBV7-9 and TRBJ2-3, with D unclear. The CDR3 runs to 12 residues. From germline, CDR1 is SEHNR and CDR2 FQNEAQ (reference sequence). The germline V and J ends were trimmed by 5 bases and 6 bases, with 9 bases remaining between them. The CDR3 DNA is TGTGCCAGCAGCCCCTATCCGGATACGCAGTATTTT. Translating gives CASSPYPDTQYF.

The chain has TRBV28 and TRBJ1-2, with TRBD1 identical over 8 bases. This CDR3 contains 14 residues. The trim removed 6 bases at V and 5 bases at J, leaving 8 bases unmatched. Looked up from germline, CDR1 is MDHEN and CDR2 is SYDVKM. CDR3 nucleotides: TGTGCCAGCAGCCTGCAGACAGGGGATTATGGCTACACCTTC. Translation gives CASSLQTGDYGYTF.